This T cell receptor beta chain was sequenced for a study of T cells in Graves' hyperthyroidism and ophthalmopathy. Study findings and constraints: Classification by a 13 V-J model distinguished ophthalmopathy from stable hyperthyroidism.

Amplified TCR beta CDR3 regions came from RNA transcripts. The TCR CDR3 first-round RT-PCR relied on the HTBI primer set. Via MiXCR, TCRdb re-called the multiplex PCR reads, giving one row per CDR3 protein. Of approximately 600,000 distinct CDR3 sequences listed, 20% to 25% are singletons. On this clonotype: No antigen is known for it.

Investigators excluded patients with uncontrolled infection, other autoimmune disease, pregnancy or lactation. Trimming stripped 1 base from V and 2 bases from J, with 8 bases between. The CDR3 totals 14 residues. The V gene's germline CDR1 is SNHLY and CDR2 FYNNEI. V is TRBV2 and J is TRBJ2-5; no reliable D call. The specimen sequenced was blood. The receptor was isolated from a man aged 30 to 45 with Graves' ophthalmopathy. As DNA, the CDR3 is TGTGCCAGCAGTGAAGAAAACCGACAAGAGACCCAGTACTTC. It encodes CASSEENRQETQYF.